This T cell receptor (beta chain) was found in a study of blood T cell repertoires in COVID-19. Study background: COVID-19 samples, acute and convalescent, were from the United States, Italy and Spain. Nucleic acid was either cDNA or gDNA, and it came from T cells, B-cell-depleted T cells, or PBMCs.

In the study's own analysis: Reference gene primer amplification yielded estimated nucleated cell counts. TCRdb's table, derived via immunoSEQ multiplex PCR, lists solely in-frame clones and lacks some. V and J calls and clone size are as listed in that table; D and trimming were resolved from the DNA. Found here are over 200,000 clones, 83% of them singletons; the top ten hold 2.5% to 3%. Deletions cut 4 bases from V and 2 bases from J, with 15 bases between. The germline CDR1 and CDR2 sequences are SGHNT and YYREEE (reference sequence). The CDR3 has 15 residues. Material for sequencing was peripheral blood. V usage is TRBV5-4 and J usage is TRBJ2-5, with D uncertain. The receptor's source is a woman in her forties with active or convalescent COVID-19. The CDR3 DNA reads TGTGCCAGCAGCCTGGACGGTCAGGCACAAGAGACCCAGTACTTC. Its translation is CASSLDGQAQETQYF.